This TCR beta chain emerged from a study of tumor-infiltrating lymphocytes in primary liver carcinoma. Study background: Tumors, staged T1-T3 N0M0, spanned roughly 4.2 to 11 cm. Roughly 3.5 to 8 million productive TCRbeta reads came from each sample, comparable across tissue types. Notes on the study in general: Against blood, tumors held a significantly higher top-250-clone fraction (p = 0.039). Lesser overlap characterized tumor-adjacent and tumor-blood pairs relative to tumor region pairs.

Germline DNA was also extracted, and blood RNA was taken from unsorted whole blood. As for this clonotype: Antigen: not known.

Germline assignment: CDR1 SQVTM and CDR2 ANQGSEA. The CDR3 consists of 15 residues. The trim removed 6 bases at V and 0 bases at J, leaving 8 bases unmatched. TCR beta cDNA came from around 500 ng total RNA, primed with a constant-region primer. Each TCR beta library was derived from three nested multiplex PCR rounds that employed slightly modified ARM-PCR. The first two PCR rounds used TRBV1-TRBV30 primers with a Cbeta primer, approximately 10 cycles each. TCRdb reanalysed the multiplex PCR reads using MiXCR and keeps one entry per CDR3 protein. The sample lists approximately 330,000 distinct CDR3 sequences, approximately 64% seen once, with about 6% in the top ten.

The V call is TRBV29-1, the J call TRBJ2-4; TRBD1 matches at 7 bases. The TCR was taken from a middle-aged man with primary liver carcinoma and hepatitis B virus infection. The sequencing input was peripheral blood. DNA for the CDR3: TGCAGCGTAGGGACAGAGAAACCAGCCAAAAACATTCAGTACTTC. This encodes CSVGTEKPAKNIQYF.